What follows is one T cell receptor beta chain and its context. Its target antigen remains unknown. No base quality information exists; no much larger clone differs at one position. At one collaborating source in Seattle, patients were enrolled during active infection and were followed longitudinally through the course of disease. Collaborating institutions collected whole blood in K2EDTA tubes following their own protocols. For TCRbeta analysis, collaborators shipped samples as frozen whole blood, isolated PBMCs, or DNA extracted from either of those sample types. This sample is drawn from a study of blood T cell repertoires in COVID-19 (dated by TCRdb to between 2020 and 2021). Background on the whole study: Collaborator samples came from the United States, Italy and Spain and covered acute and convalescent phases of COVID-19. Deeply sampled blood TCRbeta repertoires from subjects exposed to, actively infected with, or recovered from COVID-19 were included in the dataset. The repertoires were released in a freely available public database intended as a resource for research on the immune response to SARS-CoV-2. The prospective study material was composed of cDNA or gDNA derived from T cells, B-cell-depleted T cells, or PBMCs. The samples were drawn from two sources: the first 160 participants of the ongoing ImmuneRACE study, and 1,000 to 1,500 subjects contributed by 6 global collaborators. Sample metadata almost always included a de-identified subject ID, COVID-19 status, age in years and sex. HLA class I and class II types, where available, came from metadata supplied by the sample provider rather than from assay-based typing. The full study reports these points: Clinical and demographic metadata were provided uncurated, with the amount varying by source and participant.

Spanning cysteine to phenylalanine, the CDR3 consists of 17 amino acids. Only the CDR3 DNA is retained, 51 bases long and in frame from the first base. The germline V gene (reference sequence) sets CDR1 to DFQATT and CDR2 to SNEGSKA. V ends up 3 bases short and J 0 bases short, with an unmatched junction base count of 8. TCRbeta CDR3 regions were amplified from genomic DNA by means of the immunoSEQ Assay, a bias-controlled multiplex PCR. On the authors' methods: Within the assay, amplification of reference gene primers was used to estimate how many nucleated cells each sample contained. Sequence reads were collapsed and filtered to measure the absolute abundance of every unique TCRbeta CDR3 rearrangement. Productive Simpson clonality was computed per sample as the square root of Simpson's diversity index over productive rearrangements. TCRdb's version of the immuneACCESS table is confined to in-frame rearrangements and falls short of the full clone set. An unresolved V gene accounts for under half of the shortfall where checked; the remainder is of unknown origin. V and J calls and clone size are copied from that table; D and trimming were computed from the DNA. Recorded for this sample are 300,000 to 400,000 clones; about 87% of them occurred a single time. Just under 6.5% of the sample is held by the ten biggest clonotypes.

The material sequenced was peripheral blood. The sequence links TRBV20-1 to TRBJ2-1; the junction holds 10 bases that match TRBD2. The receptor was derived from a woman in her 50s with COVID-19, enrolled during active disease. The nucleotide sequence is TGCAGTGCTAGTGAACTAGCGGGGAGCCACTCCTACAATGAGCAGTTCTTC. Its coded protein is CSASELAGSHSYNEQFF.